One and the same sample provided the 7 T cell receptor beta chains below, sequenced in a study of vaccination effects on CD4 cells after COVID-19. Sequencing was performed with immunoSEQ multiplex PCR; in TCRdb, only in-frame clones are kept and a portion is missing. The profile covers about 38,000 clones, with approximately 84% appearing a single time and around 2% taken by the ten largest. The ViraFEST assay expanded antigen-specific CD4+ T cells with viral peptide pools before sequencing. Following an approximately eleven-day culture, CD4+ T cells were purified. Subjects were given two BNT162b2 or mRNA-1273 vaccine doses. The antigens of these receptors remain unknown. Sequencing used CD4+ T cells from PBMCs cultured with HCoV-NL63 spike peptides, obtained after COVID-19 vaccination. These receptors came from a human donor who received a COVID-19 vaccine. Some clones in this sample may be carry-over from other donors' samples.

This clone occurred a few times. This chain links TRBV27 with TRBJ2-1; 8 bases match TRBD2. The CDR3 extends over 14 amino acids. Trimming at V came to 4 bases and at J to 5 bases, leaving 4 bases not matched to a gene. Germline CDR1 and CDR2: MNHEY and SMNVEV (reference sequence). CDR3: CASSSGLVNNEQFF. CDR3 nucleotides: TGTGCCAGCAGTTCGGGACTAGTTAACAATGAGCAGTTCTTC.

The chain links TRBV7-3 to TRBJ1-3; unclear D gene. Germline CDR1 SGHTA, CDR2 FQGTGA. The ends were cut back, 3 bases at V and 0 bases at J, with 9 bases in the middle. The CDR3 has 15 amino acids. Here the CDR3 DNA reads TGTGCCAGCAGCTTGGGATTGGGCTCTGGAAACACCATATATTTT. Protein: CASSLGLGSGNTIYF.

Only a few counts were recorded for this clone. CDR3 amino acids: CASRDSPAGGDGYTF. As DNA, the CDR3 is TGCGCCAGCAGGGATAGCCCGGCAGGAGGAGATGGCTACACCTTC. The chain combines TRBV5-1 with TRBJ1-2; D is unresolved. The germline gives CDR1 SGHRS, CDR2 YFSETQ. The V end lost 5 bases, the J end lost 6 bases, and 20 bases lay between the germline ends. This CDR3 contains 15 residues. Full variable domain (outside the CDR3, taken from reference TRBV5-1 and TRBJ1-2): KAGVTQTPRYLIKTRGQQVTLSCSPISGHRSVSWYQQTPGQGLQFLFEYFSETQRNKGNFPGRFSGRQFSNSRSEMNVSTLELGDSALYLCASRDSPAGGDGYTFGSGTRLTVV.

CDR3: CASSLAGGRGPSGTNEKLFF. The CDR3 nucleotides read TGTGCCAGCAGCTTAGCCGGGGGCAGGGGCCCTTCGGGGACTAATGAAAAACTGTTTTTT. This chain links TRBV7-8 with TRBJ1-4; D is perhaps TRBD1 (6 bases). Germline V lookup: CDR1 SGHVS, CDR2 FQNEAQ. V was cut by 0 bases and J by 2 bases, with 22 bases left in between. The CDR3 consists of 20 residues.

The chain has TRBV11-2 and TRBJ1-3; the D gene is possibly TRBD1 (5 bases). Trimming left V 5 bases short and J 2 bases short, with 10 bases between. This CDR3 has 14 amino acids. Per germline, CDR1 SGHAT and CDR2 FQNNGV. DNA for the CDR3: TGTGCCAGCAGCCGAGGGGTGGCTGGAAACACCATATATTTT. Its protein is CASSRGVAGNTIYF.

The chain recombines TRBV6-5 with TRBJ2-2; TRBD1 matches at 7 bases. V trimming: 6 bases; J trimming: 2 bases; junction bases outside the gene matches: 6. This CDR3 is built from 15 residues. Germline V gives CDR1 MNHEY, CDR2 SVGAGI. CDR3 loop: CASRRDSINTGELFF. For the CDR3, the DNA is TGTGCCAGCAGGAGGGACAGTATAAACACCGGGGAGCTGTTTTTT.

This sequence joins TRBV4-1 and TRBJ1-4; D gene ambiguous. Germline V gene lookup returns CDR1 MGHRA and CDR2 YSYEKL. The V end lost 1 base, the J end lost 5 bases, and 14 bases lay between the germline ends. This CDR3 is 16 amino acids long. CDR3 in amino acids: CASSQAGRQSNEKLFF. CDR3 nucleotide sequence: TGCGCCAGCAGCCAAGCCGGTCGCCAGTCCAATGAAAAACTGTTTTTT.